These T cell receptor beta chains were read from a single sample in a study of cytomegalovirus exposure and HLA in healthy donors. Libraries were prepared by immunoSEQ multiplex PCR; TCRdb keeps only in-frame clonotypes and omits some of them. The top ten hold around 2% of the sample, which has about 270,000 clones, roughly two thirds seen once. The source material was PBMCs. The receptors were gathered from a female donor in good health and CMV-seronegative. The CDR3 runs from the conserved cysteine through the conserved F or W. The order of the fields is V gene, J gene, clone size, D gene, CDR3 DNA, CDR3 protein. A D gene is named only where the DNA matches it firmly. The size of a clone is reported for some rows only, either as once, few or many, or as a class for expanded clones.

>TRBV7-2|TRBJ2-1|once|.
TGTGCCAGCAGCCCCCCGGGCGCGGGACCGAGGGGTGAGCAGTTCTTC
CASSPPGAGPRGEQFF
>TRBV27|TRBJ2-7|once|TRBD1
TGTGCCAGCAGATTAACAGGGGGCGCGGTCCCAGACGAGCAGTACTTC
CASRLTGGAVPDEQYF
>TRBV4-1|TRBJ1-2|.|.
TGCGCCAGCAGCCAAGATGCGGCAGCTTATGGCTACACCTTC
CASSQDAAAYGYTF
>TRBV27|TRBJ1-2|.|.
TGTGCCAGCAGACCAGGCAGCACCTATGGCTACACCTTC
CASRPGSTYGYTF
>TRBV28|TRBJ2-1|.|.
TGTGCCAGCAGTTTCCCAACTACAGGGCTGAGCTCCTACAATGAGCAGTTCTTC
CASSFPTTGLSSYNEQFF
>TRBV5-5|TRBJ2-3|few|TRBD2
TGTGCCAGCAGCTTGGGACTAGCGGTACCTCTTAGCACAGATACGCAGTATTTT
CASSLGLAVPLSTDTQYF
>TRBV14|TRBJ2-2|few|.
TGTGCCAGCAGCCAGTTTCTAAGCGGAGCGAACACCGGGGAGCTGTTTTTT
CASSQFLSGANTGELFF
>TRBV21-1|TRBJ2-7|.|.
TGTGCCAGCAGCAAAACAGAGAAAGGGGGCCCGGAGGAGCAGTACTTC
CASSKTEKGGPEEQYF
>TRBV18|TRBJ2-3|.|.
TGTGCCAGCTTTACGGAGGTTCGCACAGATACGCAGTATTTT
CASFTEVRTDTQYF
>TRBV5-6|TRBJ1-1|.|.
TGTGCCAGCAGCTGGGTCAGGCGCCCTGAAGCTTTCTTT
CASSWVRRPEAFF
>TRBV28|TRBJ1-1|.|TRBD1
TGTGCCAGCAGACCCACAGGGGGCGCGGCTGAAGCTTTCTTT
CASRPTGGAAEAFF
>TRBV29-1|TRBJ1-1|.|.
TGCAGCGTTGGCGGACTGTATATGAACACTGAAGCTTTCTTT
CSVGGLYMNTEAFF
>TRBV7-6|TRBJ1-4|.|.
TGTGCCAGCACCTTGTTGGCCGATAATGAAAAACTGTTTTTT
CASTLLADNEKLFF
>TRBV7-6|TRBJ2-3|few|TRBD2
TGTGCCAGCAGCTTAGTACTAGCGGGAGGAATAGATACGCAGTATTTT
CASSLVLAGGIDTQYF